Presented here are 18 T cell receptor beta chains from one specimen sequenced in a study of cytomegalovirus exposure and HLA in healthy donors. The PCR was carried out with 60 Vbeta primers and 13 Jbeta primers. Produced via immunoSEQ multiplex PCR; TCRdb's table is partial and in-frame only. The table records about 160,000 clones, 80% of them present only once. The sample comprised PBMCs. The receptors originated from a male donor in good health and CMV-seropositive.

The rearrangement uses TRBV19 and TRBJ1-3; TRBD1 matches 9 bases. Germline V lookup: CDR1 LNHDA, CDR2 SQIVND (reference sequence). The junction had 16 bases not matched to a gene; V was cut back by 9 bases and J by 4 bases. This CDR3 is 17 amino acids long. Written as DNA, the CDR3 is TGTGCCAGCCGACGGGGACAGGGAGAGTCGGGCGGAAACACCATATATTTT. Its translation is CASRRGQGESGGNTIYF. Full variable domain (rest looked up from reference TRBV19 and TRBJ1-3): DGGITQSPKYLFRKEGQNVTLSCEQNLNHDAMYWYRQDPGQGLRLIYYSQIVNDFQKGDIAEGYSVSREKKESFPLTVTSAQKNPTAFYLCASRRGQGESGGNTIYFGEGSWLTVV.

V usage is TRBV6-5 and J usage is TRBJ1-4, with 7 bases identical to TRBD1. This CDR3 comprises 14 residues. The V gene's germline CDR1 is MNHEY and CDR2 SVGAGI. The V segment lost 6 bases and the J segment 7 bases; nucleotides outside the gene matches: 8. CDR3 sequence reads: CASSPGQFPEKLFF. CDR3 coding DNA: TGTGCCAGCAGCCCGGGACAGTTCCCTGAAAAACTGTTTTTT.

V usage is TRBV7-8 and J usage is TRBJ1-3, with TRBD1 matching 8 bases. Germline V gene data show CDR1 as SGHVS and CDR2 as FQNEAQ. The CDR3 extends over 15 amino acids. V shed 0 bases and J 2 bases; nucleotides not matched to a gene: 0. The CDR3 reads CASSLADRAGNTIYF. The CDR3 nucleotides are TGTGCCAGCAGCTTAGCGGACAGGGCTGGAAACACCATATATTTT. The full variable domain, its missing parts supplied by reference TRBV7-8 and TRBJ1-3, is GAGVSQSPRYKVAKRGQDVALRCDPISGHVSLFWYQQALGQGPEFLTYFQNEAQLDKSGLPSDRFFAERPEGSVSTLKIQRTQQEDSAVYLCASSLADRAGNTIYFGEGSWLTVV.

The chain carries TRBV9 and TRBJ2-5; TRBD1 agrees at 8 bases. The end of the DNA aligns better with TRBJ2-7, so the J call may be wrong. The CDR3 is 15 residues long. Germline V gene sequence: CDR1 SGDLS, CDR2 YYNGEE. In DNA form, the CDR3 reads TGTGCCAGCAGCGGAGATCGGGACAGGCGCTACGAGCAGTACTTC. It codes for CASSGDRDRRYEQYF.

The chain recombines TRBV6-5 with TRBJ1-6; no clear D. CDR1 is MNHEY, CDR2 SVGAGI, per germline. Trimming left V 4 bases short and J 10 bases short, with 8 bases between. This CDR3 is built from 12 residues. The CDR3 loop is CASSSWQSPLHF. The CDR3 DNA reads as TGTGCCAGCAGTTCATGGCAATCACCCCTCCACTTT.

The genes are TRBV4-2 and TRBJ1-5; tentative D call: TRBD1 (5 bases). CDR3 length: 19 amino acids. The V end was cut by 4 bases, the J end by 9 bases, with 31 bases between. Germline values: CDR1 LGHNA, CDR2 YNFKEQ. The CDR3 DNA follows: TGTGCCAGCAGCCGCAACGAATACCCGGGGGGAGGGCCCCAGGGGCCCCAGCATTTT. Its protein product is CASSRNEYPGGGPQGPQHF.

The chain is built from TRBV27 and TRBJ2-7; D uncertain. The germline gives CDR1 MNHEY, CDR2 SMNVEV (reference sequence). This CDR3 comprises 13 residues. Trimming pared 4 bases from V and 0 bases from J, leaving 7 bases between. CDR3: CASSSTNSYEQYF. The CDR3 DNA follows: TGTGCCAGCAGTTCTACTAACTCCTACGAGCAGTACTTC.

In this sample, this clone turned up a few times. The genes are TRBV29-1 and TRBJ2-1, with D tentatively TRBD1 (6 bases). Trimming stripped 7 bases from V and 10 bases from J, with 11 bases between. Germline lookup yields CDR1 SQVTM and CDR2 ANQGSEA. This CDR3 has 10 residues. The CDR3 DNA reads TGCAGCGCCCGGACAGCAGAGCAGTTCTTC. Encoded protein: CSARTAEQFF.

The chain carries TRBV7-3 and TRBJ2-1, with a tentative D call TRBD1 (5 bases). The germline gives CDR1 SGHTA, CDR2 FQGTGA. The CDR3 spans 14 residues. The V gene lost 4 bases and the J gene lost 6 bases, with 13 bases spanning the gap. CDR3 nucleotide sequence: TGTGCCAGCAGCTACGGACCAGGGCTCAATGAGCAGTTCTTC. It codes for CASSYGPGLNEQFF.

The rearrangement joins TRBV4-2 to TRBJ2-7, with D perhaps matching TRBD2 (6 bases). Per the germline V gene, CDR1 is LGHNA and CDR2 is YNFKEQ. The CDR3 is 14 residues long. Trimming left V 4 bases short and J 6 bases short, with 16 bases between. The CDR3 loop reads CASSPRESLSEQYF. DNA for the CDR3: TGTGCCAGCAGCCCCCGGGAGAGCCTAAGCGAGCAGTACTTC.

The CDR3 sequence is CASSAQAGRQGYEQYF. In DNA, the CDR3 is TGTGCCAGCAGCGCCCAGGCGGGTAGACAGGGCTACGAGCAGTACTTC. This chain joins TRBV9 and TRBJ2-7, with 7 bases that match TRBD1. The CDR3 is made up of 16 amino acids. Germline CDR1 reads SGDLS; CDR2 reads YYNGEE. The junction had 12 bases not matched to a gene; V was cut back by 3 bases and J by 3 bases.

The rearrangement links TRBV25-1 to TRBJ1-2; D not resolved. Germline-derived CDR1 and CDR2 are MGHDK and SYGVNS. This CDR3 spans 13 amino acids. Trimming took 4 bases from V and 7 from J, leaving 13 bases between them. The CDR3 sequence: CASSAGEVFGYTF. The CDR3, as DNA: TGTGCCAGCAGTGCTGGGGAGGTTTTTGGCTACACCTTC.

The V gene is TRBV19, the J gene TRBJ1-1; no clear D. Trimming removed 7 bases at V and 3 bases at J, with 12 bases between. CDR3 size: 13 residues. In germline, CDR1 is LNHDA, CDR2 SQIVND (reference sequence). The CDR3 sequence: CASTQGRYTEAFF. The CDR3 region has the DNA TGTGCCAGTACCCAAGGGAGGTACACTGAAGCTTTCTTT. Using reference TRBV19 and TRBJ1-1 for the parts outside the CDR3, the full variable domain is DGGITQSPKYLFRKEGQNVTLSCEQNLNHDAMYWYRQDPGQGLRLIYYSQIVNDFQKGDIAEGYSVSREKKESFPLTVTSAQKNPTAFYLCASTQGRYTEAFFGQGTRLTVV.

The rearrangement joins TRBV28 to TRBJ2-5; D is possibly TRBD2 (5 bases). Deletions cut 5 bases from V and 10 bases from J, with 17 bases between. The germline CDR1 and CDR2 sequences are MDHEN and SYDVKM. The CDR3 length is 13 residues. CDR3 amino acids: CASSPQRSGNQYF. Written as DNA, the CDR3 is TGTGCCAGCAGTCCCCAACGGTCCGGGAACCAGTACTTC.

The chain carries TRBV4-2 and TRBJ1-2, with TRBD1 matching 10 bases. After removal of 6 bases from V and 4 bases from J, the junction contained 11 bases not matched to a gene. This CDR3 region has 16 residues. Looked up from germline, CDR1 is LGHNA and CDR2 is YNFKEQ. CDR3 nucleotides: TGTGCCAGCAGTCTCGACCGGACAGGGGGTTTCTATGGCTACACCTTC. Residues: CASSLDRTGGFYGYTF.

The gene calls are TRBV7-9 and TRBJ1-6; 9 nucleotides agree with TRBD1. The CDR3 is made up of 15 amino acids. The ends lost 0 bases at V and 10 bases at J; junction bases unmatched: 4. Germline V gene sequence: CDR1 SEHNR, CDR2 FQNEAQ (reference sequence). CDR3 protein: CASSLASDRGSPLHF. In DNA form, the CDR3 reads TGTGCCAGCAGCTTAGCATCGGACAGGGGATCACCCCTCCACTTT.

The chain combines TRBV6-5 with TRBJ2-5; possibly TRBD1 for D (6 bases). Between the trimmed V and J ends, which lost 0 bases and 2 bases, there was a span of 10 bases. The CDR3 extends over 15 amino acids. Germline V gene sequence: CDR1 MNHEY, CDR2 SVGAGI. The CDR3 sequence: CASSYSRTVQETQYF. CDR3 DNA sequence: TGTGCCAGCAGTTACTCGAGGACAGTTCAAGAGACCCAGTACTTC.

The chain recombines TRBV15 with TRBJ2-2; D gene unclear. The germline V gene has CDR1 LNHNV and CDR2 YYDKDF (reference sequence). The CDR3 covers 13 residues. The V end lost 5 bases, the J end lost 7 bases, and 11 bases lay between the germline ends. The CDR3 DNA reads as TGTGCCACCAGCCGTAAGTTCAGCGGGGAGCTGTTTTTT. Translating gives CATSRKFSGELFF.